The entry that follows covers one TCR beta chain sequence. Unique molecular identifiers were built into the TCRbeta library. One entry per CDR3 protein, called by TCRdb with MiXCR from the PCR reads. The sample yields 350,000 to 400,000 distinct CDR3 sequences, around 20% seen once. The record originates from a study of T-cell reconstitution after alpha-beta-depleted transplantation in children. Germline trimming cut 6 bases from V and 7 bases from J; bases unmatched to any gene: 11. Germline CDR1 SQVTM, CDR2 ANQGSEA. The CDR3 is 13 amino acids. This specimen was PBMCs from the stem cell graft donor, taken from the stem cell graft. The receptor was derived from a human donor who donated a stem cell graft to a child with acute myeloid leukemia. This chain uses TRBV29-1 with TRBJ2-7, with 8 bases matching TRBD2. The DNA of the CDR3 is TGCAGCGTGGGGGGACTAGTGCTTAGTGAGCAGTACTTC. As protein: CSVGGLVLSEQYF.